The 8 T cell receptor beta chains below all came from one sample that was sequenced in a study of blood T cells in healthy people across ages. PCR was performed a second time for roughly 7 to 11 cycles using a sample-barcoded 5' primer and a J-beta primer mix. One entry per CDR3 protein results from TCRdb running MiXCR on the 5' RACE reads. The sample lists roughly 1,300,000 distinct CDR3 sequences, roughly 64% occurring once. What was sequenced was blood. The receptors derive from a man between 18 and 29 years old in good health.

The chain recombines TRBV20-1 with TRBJ1-4; D is ambiguous. Germline-derived CDR1 and CDR2 are DFQATT and SNEGSKA (reference sequence). The CDR3 extends over 13 amino acids. V lost 5 bases and J lost 11, with 18 bases in between. The CDR3 region is CSAHPVSARKLFF. The CDR3 DNA sequence: TGCAGTGCTCACCCCGTGAGCGCTCGGAAACTGTTTTTT.

With respect to this clonotype: A read error may account for a junction end that differs from germline. CDR3 residues: CASSLRTGAGDAQYF. In DNA, the CDR3 is TGTGCCAGCAGCTTAAGGACAGGGGCGGGAGATGCGCAGTATTTT. The chain couples TRBV13 to TRBJ2-3; 9 nucleotides agree with TRBD1. Looked up from germline, CDR1 is PRHDT and CDR2 is FYEKMQ (reference sequence). This CDR3 is built from 15 residues.

The chain carries TRBV29-1 and TRBJ2-1; 12 nucleotides align to TRBD1. Germline CDR1 SQVTM, CDR2 ANQGSEA. The CDR3 totals 15 residues. V gave up 4 bases and J gave up 9 bases; unmatched junction bases: 10. The CDR3 nucleotides read TGCAGCGTTGCCCCCAGGGGACAGGGGGCTAGTGAGCAGTTCTTC. Translated, it gives CSVAPRGQGASEQFF.

The V and J genes are TRBV4-1 and TRBJ1-2; 7 nucleotides line up with TRBD1. The CDR3 runs to 15 residues. V was clipped by 0 bases and J by 4 bases; unmatched bases: 5. Per the germline V gene, CDR1 is MGHRA and CDR2 is YSYEKL. As DNA, the CDR3 is TGCGCCAGCAGCCAAGATGGACAGGCGGGCTATGGCTACACCTTC. Amino acid sequence: CASSQDGQAGYGYTF.

CDR3 protein: CASSQETEQYEQYF. Here the CDR3 DNA reads TGCGCCAGCAGCCAAGAAACGGAGCAGTACGAGCAGTACTTC. V and J are TRBV4-1 and TRBJ2-7; D is unclear. Trimming left V 0 bases short and J 4 bases short, with 10 bases between. This CDR3 has 14 residues. CDR1 and CDR2 (germline): MGHRA, YSYEKL.

The chain links TRBV29-1 to TRBJ1-1, with unresolved D. The CDR3 covers 12 residues. V was cut by 4 bases and J by 3 bases, with 9 bases left in between. The V gene's germline CDR1 is SQVTM and CDR2 ANQGSEA. The chain's CDR3 is CSVVREDTEAFF. The CDR3 region has the DNA TGCAGCGTTGTACGGGAAGACACTGAAGCTTTCTTT.

This clonotype occurred a few times. CDR3 coding DNA: TGTGCCAGCAGCTTAGCGCCCGGGGGAGGCTACAATGAGCAGTTCTTC. This translates into CASSLAPGGGYNEQFF. The rearrangement joins TRBV7-2 to TRBJ2-1; possible D gene TRBD2, 6 bases. The CDR3 contains 16 residues. V lost 0 bases and J lost 3, with 12 bases in between. Germline-derived CDR1 and CDR2 are SGHTA and FQGNSA.

The chain has TRBV9 and TRBJ2-3; 9 nucleotides align to TRBD2. V was clipped by 4 bases and J by 2 bases; unmatched bases: 5. Per germline, CDR1 SGDLS and CDR2 YYNGEE. The CDR3 spans 15 residues. This chain's CDR3 is CASSTGLAITDTQYF. As DNA, the CDR3 is TGTGCCAGCAGCACGGGACTAGCTATCACAGATACGCAGTATTTT.